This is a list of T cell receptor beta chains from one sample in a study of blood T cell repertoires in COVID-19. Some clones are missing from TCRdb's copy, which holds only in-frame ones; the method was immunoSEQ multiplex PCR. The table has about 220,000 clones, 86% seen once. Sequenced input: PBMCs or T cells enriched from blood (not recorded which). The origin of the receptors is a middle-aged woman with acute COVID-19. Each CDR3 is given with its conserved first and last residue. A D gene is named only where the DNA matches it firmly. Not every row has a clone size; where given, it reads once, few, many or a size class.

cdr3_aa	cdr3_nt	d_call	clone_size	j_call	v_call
CASSPRTSRNTIYF	TGTGCCAGCAGCCCTAGGACTAGCCGAAACACCATATATTTT	.	.	TRBJ1-3	TRBV9
CASSQGPGGAYEQYF	TGTGCCAGCAGCCAAGGGCCGGGGGGTGCCTACGAGCAGTACTTC	TRBD2	.	TRBJ2-7	TRBV3-1/TRBV3-2
CAISGTGGHPSNQPQHF	TGTGCCATCAGCGGGACAGGGGGCCACCCTAGCAATCAGCCCCAGCATTTT	TRBD1	.	TRBJ1-5	TRBV10-3
CASSIAADTEAFF	TGTGCCAGTAGTATAGCGGCGGACACTGAAGCTTTCTTT	.	.	TRBJ1-1	TRBV19
CASSLEDRGGEQYF	TGTGCCAGCAGCTTAGAAGACAGGGGAGGCGAGCAGTACTTC	TRBD1	.	TRBJ2-7	TRBV11-2
CASADYRDGIHNEQFF	TGCGCCAGCGCGGACTACCGGGACGGTATTCACAATGAGCAGTTCTTC	.	.	TRBJ2-1	TRBV5-1
CASSLGGVGTEAFF	TGTGCCAGCTCCCTGGGAGGGGTGGGCACTGAAGCTTTCTTT	.	.	TRBJ1-1	TRBV18
CASSLASPTDTQYF	TGCGCCAGCAGCTTGGCGAGCCCCACAGATACGCAGTATTTT	.	.	TRBJ2-3	TRBV5-1
CASSVGSPGALFF	TGTGCCAGCAGCGTAGGATCCCCGGGTGCGCTGTTTTTT	.	.	TRBJ2-2	TRBV9
CASSYPHTDQPQHF	TGTGCCAGCAGTTACCCCCATACAGATCAGCCCCAGCATTTT	.	once	TRBJ1-5	TRBV6-5
CASSLAAFYGYTF	TGTGCCAGCAGTTTAGCAGCCTTTTATGGCTACACCTTC	.	.	TRBJ1-2	TRBV12-3/TRBV12-4
CASSNILAGNYNEQFF	TGTGCCAGTAGTAATATTCTAGCGGGGAACTACAATGAGCAGTTCTTC	TRBD2	.	TRBJ2-1	TRBV19
CAIGTGGTEAFF	TGTGCCATCGGGACAGGGGGCACTGAAGCTTTCTTT	TRBD1	.	TRBJ1-1	TRBV24-1
CASSYETTIVYGYTF	TGTGCCAGCAGTTACGAAACCACCATAGTCTATGGCTACACCTTC	.	.	TRBJ1-2	TRBV6-2/TRBV6-3
CASSLYGTSGETYEQYF	TGTGCCAGCAGCTTATACGGGACTAGCGGGGAAACCTACGAGCAGTACTTC	TRBD2	.	TRBJ2-7	TRBV7-9
CASNPASGGEDTF	TGTGCCAGCAATCCGGCGTCAGGGGGCGAGGACACCTTC	TRBD1	.	TRBJ1-2	TRBV6-5
CASRGRTEAFF	TGTGCCAGCAGGGGGAGGACTGAAGCTTTCTTT	.	few	TRBJ1-1	TRBV2
CASSHPHSRNAYNSPLHF	TGTGCCAGCAGCCATCCCCACTCCCGCAATGCCTATAATTCACCCCTCCACTTT	.	.	TRBJ1-6	TRBV14
CASSDQGANTEAFF	TGTGCCAGCAGTGACCAGGGGGCGAACACTGAAGCTTTCTTT	TRBD1	.	TRBJ1-1	TRBV2
CASLPGLSGNTIYF	TGTGCCAGCCTCCCGGGTCTCTCTGGAAACACCATATATTTT	.	once	TRBJ1-3	TRBV28
CASGLVLTANTGELFF	TGTGCTAGTGGTTTGGTACTGACAGCGAACACCGGGGAGCTGTTTTTT	.	.	TRBJ2-2	TRBV12-5
CASSLTMNTEAFF	TGTGCCAGCAGCTTAACAATGAACACTGAAGCTTTCTTT	.	.	TRBJ1-1	TRBV13
CASSGSGGKNSPLHF	TGTGCCAGCAGTGGCTCAGGGGGCAAGAATTCACCCCTCCACTTT	TRBD1	few	TRBJ1-6	TRBV25-1
CASSPRVRTGGVGGNTIYF	TGTGCCAGCAGCCCCCGGGTTAGGACAGGGGGAGTGGGAGGAAACACCATATATTTT	TRBD1	few	TRBJ1-3	TRBV4-2